Listed here are 19 T cell receptor beta chains from one sample, sequenced in a study of shared clonotypes between healthy human individuals. This table comes from immunoSEQ multiplex PCR, and its TCRdb copy is limited to in-frame clones, with some not included. The table records around 690,000 clones, 80% to 95% of them present only once. Sample: memory CD8+ T cells from PBMCs. Sample subset: CD45RO+ cells pooled with CCR7-negative TemRA cells. The receptors stem from a man aged 18 to 30 in good health. Some clones in this sample may be carry-over from other donors' samples.

This chain joins TRBV10-3 and TRBJ2-3, with TRBD1 matching over 8 bases. V shed 6 bases and J 3 bases; nucleotides not matched to a gene: 8. Germline V gene sequence: CDR1 ENHRY, CDR2 SYGVKD. This CDR3 is 15 amino acids long. The CDR3 spells CAISPGTGVTDTQYF. The CDR3 DNA reads TGTGCCATCAGCCCCGGGACAGGCGTTACAGATACGCAGTATTTT.

The chain couples TRBV27 to TRBJ2-5; D unresolved. CDR1 and CDR2 (germline): MNHEY, SMNVEV (reference sequence). V shed 1 base and J shed 5 bases, with 8 bases lying between them. This CDR3 region has 13 residues. The CDR3: CASSLYGMETQYF. Here the CDR3 DNA reads TGTGCCAGCAGTTTATATGGGATGGAGACCCAGTACTTC.

The genes are TRBV7-9 and TRBJ1-1, with 11 positions matching TRBD1. Germline V gives CDR1 SEHNR, CDR2 FQNEAQ (reference sequence). The V segment lost 4 bases and the J segment 1 base; nucleotides outside the gene matches: 8. The CDR3 runs to 17 residues. CDR3 loop: CASSSSPGQGANTEAFF. The DNA of the CDR3 is TGTGCCAGCAGCTCGTCCCCCGGACAGGGGGCGAACACTGAAGCTTTCTTT.

The chain uses TRBV7-9 and TRBJ1-3; D is possibly TRBD1 (6 bases). Trimming stripped 0 bases from V and 11 bases from J, with 8 bases between. CDR1 is SEHNR and CDR2 is FQNEAQ in the germline V gene (reference sequence). CDR3 length: 12 residues. The CDR3, as DNA: TGTGCCAGCAGCTTAGCGGGGGCGGCCATATATTTT. Translated: CASSLAGAAIYF.

V gene TRBV6-1 combines with J gene TRBJ1-5; tentative D call: TRBD1 (5 bases). Germline V gene data show CDR1 as MNHNS and CDR2 as SASEGT. The CDR3 covers 19 residues. V was trimmed by 2 bases and J by 1 base, leaving 21 bases between them. The CDR3 DNA sequence: TGTGCCAGCAGTGAACGGAAATTAAGCAGGGTCATGAGCAATCAGCCCCAGCATTTT. Its translation: CASSERKLSRVMSNQPQHF.

This CDR3 reads CASSIGRLAGSYEQYF. The CDR3, as DNA: TGTGCCAGTAGTATAGGTCGACTAGCGGGGTCCTACGAGCAGTACTTC. The chain recombines TRBV19 with TRBJ2-7; 11 bases are shared with TRBD2. The CDR3 is made up of 16 amino acids. Germline trimming cut 1 base from V and 1 base from J; bases unmatched to any gene: 3. Germline CDR1 is LNHDA and CDR2 is SQIVND (reference sequence).

J is TRBJ2-7 and V is TRBV7-6; D perhaps matches TRBD1 (6 bases). V was shortened by 1 base and J by 2 bases, with 12 bases between the two germline ends. There are 15 residues in the CDR3. CDR1 is SGHVS and CDR2 is FNYEAQ in the germline V gene. The CDR3 DNA follows: TGTGCCAGCAGCTTAGTGGCCAGGGGTACCTACGAGCAGTACTTC. Translating gives CASSLVARGTYEQYF.

The chain employs TRBV6-6 and TRBJ2-3; no definite D call. The CDR3 is 15 residues long. Trimming stripped 4 bases from V and 4 bases from J, with 15 bases between. The germline V gene encodes CDR1 MNHNY and CDR2 SVGAGI (reference sequence). The CDR3 protein is CASSSGPTGADTQYF. The CDR3 region has the DNA TGTGCCAGCAGTTCCGGCCCCACTGGGGCAGATACGCAGTATTTT.

The chain links TRBV7-9 to TRBJ2-1; D ambiguous. The CDR3 is 13 residues long. Germline-derived CDR1 and CDR2 are SEHNR and FQNEAQ (reference sequence). V was trimmed by 5 bases and J by 6 bases, leaving 11 bases between them. DNA for the CDR3: TGTGCCAGCAGCCAATCCAATCTCAATGAGCAGTTCTTC. Translating it yields CASSQSNLNEQFF.

The chain couples TRBV13 to TRBJ2-2; 10 bases are a match to TRBD2. Germline loops: CDR1 PRHDT, CDR2 FYEKMQ (reference sequence). V dropped 3 bases and J dropped 7; count of bases not matched to a gene: 8. CDR3 size: 16 residues. CDR3: CASSFKEREGLGELFF. As DNA, the CDR3 is TGTGCCAGCAGCTTCAAGGAGCGGGAGGGCCTCGGGGAGCTGTTTTTT.

This chain links TRBV15 with TRBJ2-3; 7 positions agree with TRBD1. Germline CDR1 is LNHNV and CDR2 is YYDKDF (reference sequence). V lost 3 bases, J lost 13 bases, and 10 bases stayed unmatched. The CDR3 runs 13 residues. CDR3 amino acids: CATSRNDRDNKYF. CDR3 DNA sequence: TGTGCCACCAGCAGGAATGACAGGGATAACAAGTATTTT.

This chain connects TRBV28 to TRBJ2-3; unclear D gene. Germline lookup yields CDR1 MDHEN and CDR2 SYDVKM. The CDR3 is 14 amino acids. Deletions cut 6 bases from V and 2 bases from J, with 12 bases between. In DNA, the CDR3 is TGTGCCAGCAGCCTAGTGGCGAACACAGATACGCAGTATTTT. Protein: CASSLVANTDTQYF.

The chain combines TRBV9 with TRBJ2-5; D not certain. Germline V gene lookup returns CDR1 SGDLS and CDR2 YYNGEE. The CDR3 sequence is 15 residues long. The V end lost 3 bases, the J end lost 2 bases, and 14 bases lay between the germline ends. The CDR3: CASSATPAKQETQYF. The CDR3 bases are TGTGCCAGCAGCGCAACCCCCGCGAAACAAGAGACCCAGTACTTC.

The rearrangement joins TRBV5-1 to TRBJ2-5, with D hard to call. The V and J ends lost 0 bases and 6 bases respectively, with 18 bases between them. CDR1 is SGHRS, CDR2 YFSETQ, per germline. The CDR3 contains 16 residues. This CDR3 is CASSLALKEIVKTQYF. The CDR3 nucleotides read TGCGCCAGCAGCTTGGCCTTAAAGGAAATCGTGAAGACCCAGTACTTC.

The chain combines TRBV19 with TRBJ2-5, with a tentative D call TRBD1 (6 bases). With 0 bases removed from V and 2 bases from J, the gap between germline ends came to 13 bases. The V gene's germline CDR1 is LNHDA and CDR2 SQIVND (reference sequence). This CDR3 region has 16 residues. CDR3 DNA: TGTGCCAGTAGTATAGATTCGGGGACACGACAAGAGACCCAGTACTTC. It encodes CASSIDSGTRQETQYF.

The genes are TRBV9 and TRBJ1-6, with D unclear. From germline, CDR1 is SGDLS and CDR2 YYNGEE. The CDR3 loop spans 15 amino acids. V was pared by 4 bases and J by 12 bases, with 20 bases between. The CDR3 loop is CASSLSPTHLLPLHF. The CDR3 nucleotides read TGTGCCAGCAGCCTCAGCCCGACCCACCTGTTACCCCTCCACTTT.

This rearrangement joins TRBV5-5 to TRBJ1-5; D uncertain. V was clipped by 0 bases and J by 2 bases, with 12 bases between them. The germline V gene has CDR1 SGHKS and CDR2 YYEKEE (reference sequence). The CDR3 consists of 16 residues. The CDR3 spells CASSLGGLVGNQPQHF. As DNA, the CDR3 is TGTGCCAGCAGCTTGGGTGGGTTGGTTGGCAATCAGCCCCAGCATTTT.

The chain joins TRBV7-2 to TRBJ2-7, with 7 bases identical to TRBD2. The CDR3 consists of 15 residues. CDR1 and CDR2 from the germline V gene are SGHTA and FQGNSA. J was trimmed by 7 bases and V by 5 bases; bases with no gene match: 14. The CDR3 sequence is CASSPRWREPGEQYF. The CDR3 nucleotides are TGTGCCAGCAGCCCCCGGTGGCGGGAGCCCGGGGAGCAGTACTTC.

The chain links TRBV28 to TRBJ1-2; maybe TRBD1 (5 bases). In germline, CDR1 is MDHEN, CDR2 SYDVKM. The V and J ends lost 4 bases and 3 bases respectively, with 15 bases between them. This CDR3 region has 15 residues. As DNA, the CDR3 is TGTGCCAGCAGTTCCCTCAGGCGAGGGGACTATGGCTACACCTTC. It encodes CASSSLRRGDYGYTF.